Listed here are 3 T cell receptor beta chains from one sample, sequenced in a study of cytomegalovirus exposure and HLA in healthy donors. It was with 60 Vbeta and 13 Jbeta primers that the PCR ran. The table came from immunoSEQ multiplex PCR; TCRdb's copy has only in-frame clones and leaves some out. The sample contains 120,000 to 150,000 clones, about two thirds of which appear only once. The sample was PBMCs. The source is a woman aged 18-29 years in good health and CMV-seronegative.

This chain uses TRBV6-1 with TRBJ1-2, with a weak D call TRBD1 (6 bases). There are 14 residues in the CDR3. The V gene lost 5 bases and the J gene lost 4 bases, with 14 bases spanning the gap. Germline loops: CDR1 MNHNS, CDR2 SASEGT. This chain's CDR3 is CASSLGQGSYGYTF. The CDR3 DNA reads as TGTGCCAGCAGTCTAGGGCAGGGGAGCTATGGCTACACCTTC.

The sample holds a few counts of this clone. This chain uses TRBV5-8 with TRBJ1-5, with D perhaps TRBD1 (6 bases). Germline-derived CDR1 and CDR2 are SGHTS and YDEGEE. The CDR3 covers 15 residues. V was shortened by 0 bases and J by 0 bases, with 7 bases between the two germline ends. This CDR3 reads CASSLGTDSNQPQHF. CDR3 bases: TGTGCCAGCAGCTTGGGGACAGATAGCAATCAGCCCCAGCATTTT.

This chain connects TRBV11-2 to TRBJ1-5; D is ambiguous. The length of the CDR3 is 15 residues. V shed 3 bases and J shed 1 base, with 10 bases lying between them. The germline V gene encodes CDR1 SGHAT and CDR2 FQNNGV. This CDR3 is CASSLGRGSNQPQHF. The CDR3 region has the DNA TGTGCCAGCAGCTTGGGTAGAGGAAGCAATCAGCCCCAGCATTTT.